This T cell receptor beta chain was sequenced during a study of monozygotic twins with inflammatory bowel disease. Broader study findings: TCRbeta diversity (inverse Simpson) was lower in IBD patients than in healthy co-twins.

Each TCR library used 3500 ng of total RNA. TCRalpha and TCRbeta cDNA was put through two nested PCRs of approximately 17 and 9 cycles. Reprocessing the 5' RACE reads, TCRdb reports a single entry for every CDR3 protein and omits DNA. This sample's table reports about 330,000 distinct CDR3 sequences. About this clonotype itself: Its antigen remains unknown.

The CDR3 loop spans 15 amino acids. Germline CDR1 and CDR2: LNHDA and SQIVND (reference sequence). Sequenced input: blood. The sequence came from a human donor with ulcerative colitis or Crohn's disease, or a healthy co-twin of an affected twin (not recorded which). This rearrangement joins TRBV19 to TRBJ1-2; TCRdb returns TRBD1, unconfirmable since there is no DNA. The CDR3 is CASSRRTGGNYGYTF.